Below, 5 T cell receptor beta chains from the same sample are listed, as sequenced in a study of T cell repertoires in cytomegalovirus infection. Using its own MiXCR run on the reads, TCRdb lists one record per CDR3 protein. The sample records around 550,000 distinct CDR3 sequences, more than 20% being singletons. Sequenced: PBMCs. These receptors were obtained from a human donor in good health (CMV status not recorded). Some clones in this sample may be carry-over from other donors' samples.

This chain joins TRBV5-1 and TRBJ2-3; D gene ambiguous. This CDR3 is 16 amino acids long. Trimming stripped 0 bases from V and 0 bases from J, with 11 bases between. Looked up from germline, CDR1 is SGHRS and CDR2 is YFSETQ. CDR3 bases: TGCGCCAGCAGCTTGGCCTTGGCGGCTAGCACAGATACGCAGTATTTT. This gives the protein CASSLALAASTDTQYF.

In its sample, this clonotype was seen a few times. The CDR3 loop is CASRDAGSSSYEQYV. In DNA form, the CDR3 reads TGTGCCAGCAGAGATGCGGGGTCGAGCTCCTACGAGCAGTACGTC. The J gene is TRBJ2-7, the V gene TRBV2; D perhaps matches TRBD2 (6 bases). Trimming left V 6 bases short and J 0 bases short, with 15 bases between. Per the germline V gene, CDR1 is SNHLY and CDR2 is FYNNEI. This CDR3 spans 15 amino acids.

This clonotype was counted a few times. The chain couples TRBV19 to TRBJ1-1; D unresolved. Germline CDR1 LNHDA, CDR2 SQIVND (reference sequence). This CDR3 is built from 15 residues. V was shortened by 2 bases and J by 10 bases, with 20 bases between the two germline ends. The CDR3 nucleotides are TGTGCCAGTAGTATAACGTTGAGACGAAGCACCGGAGCTTTCTTT. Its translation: CASSITLRRSTGAFF.

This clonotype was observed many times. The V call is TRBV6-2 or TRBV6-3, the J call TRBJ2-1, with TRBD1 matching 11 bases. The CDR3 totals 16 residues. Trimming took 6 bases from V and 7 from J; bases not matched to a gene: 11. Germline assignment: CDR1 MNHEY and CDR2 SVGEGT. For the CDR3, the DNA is TGTGCCAGCAGCCGCACCCCGGGACAGGGGGAAAATGAGCAGTTCTTC. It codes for CASSRTPGQGENEQFF.

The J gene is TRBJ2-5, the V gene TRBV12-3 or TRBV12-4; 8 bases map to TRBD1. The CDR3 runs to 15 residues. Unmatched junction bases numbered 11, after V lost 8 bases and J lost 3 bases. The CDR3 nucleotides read TGTGCCAGCGGACCCCTGACAGGGGACAAAGAGACCCAGTACTTC. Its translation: CASGPLTGDKETQYF.